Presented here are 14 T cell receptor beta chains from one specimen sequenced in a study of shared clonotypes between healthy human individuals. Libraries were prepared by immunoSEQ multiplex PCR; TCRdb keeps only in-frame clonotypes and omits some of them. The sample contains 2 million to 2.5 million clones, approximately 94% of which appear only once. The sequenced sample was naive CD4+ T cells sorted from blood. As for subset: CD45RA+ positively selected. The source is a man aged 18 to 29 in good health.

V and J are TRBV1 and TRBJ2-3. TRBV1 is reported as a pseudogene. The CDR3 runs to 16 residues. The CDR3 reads CTSSPVDPASTDTQYF. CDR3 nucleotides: TGCACCAGCAGCCCGGTAGACCCAGCTAGCACAGATACGCAGTATTTT.

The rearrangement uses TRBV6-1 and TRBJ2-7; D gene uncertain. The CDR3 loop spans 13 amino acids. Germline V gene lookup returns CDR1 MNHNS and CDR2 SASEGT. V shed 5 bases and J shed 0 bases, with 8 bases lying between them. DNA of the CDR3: TGTGCCAGCAGTCTGTGGGTCTCCTACGAGCAGTACTTC. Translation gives CASSLWVSYEQYF.

DNA for the CDR3: TGTGCCAGCCGCCAAGGGGGACGACAAGGAGAGACCCAGTACTTC. Encoded protein: CASRQGGRQGETQYF. The chain joins TRBV7-8 to TRBJ2-5, with a tentative D call TRBD1 (6 bases). V was shortened by 8 bases and J by 4 bases, with 20 bases between the two germline ends. CDR3 length: 15 amino acids. CDR1 is SGHVS and CDR2 is FQNEAQ in the germline V gene. The full variable domain, with the rest looked up from reference TRBV7-8 and TRBJ2-5, is GAGVSQSPRYKVAKRGQDVALRCDPISGHVSLFWYQQALGQGPEFLTYFQNEAQLDKSGLPSDRFFAERPEGSVSTLKIQRTQQEDSAVYLCASRQGGRQGETQYFGPGTRLLVL.

The CDR3 sequence: CASSNFLGQGANEQFF. CDR3 DNA: TGTGCCAGCAGCAACTTCCTGGGGCAGGGAGCCAATGAGCAGTTCTTC. The chain combines TRBV5-6 with TRBJ2-1; D may match TRBD1 or TRBD2 (5 bases each). This CDR3 spans 16 amino acids. Trimming stripped 4 bases from V and 6 bases from J, with 20 bases between. CDR1 is SGHDT, CDR2 YYEEEE, per germline. The whole variable domain, remainder taken from reference TRBV5-6 and TRBJ2-1, is DAGVTQSPTHLIKTRGQQVTLRCSPKSGHDTVSWYQQALGQGPQFIFQYYEEEERQRGNFPDRFSGHQFPNYSSELNVNALLLGDSALYLCASSNFLGQGANEQFFGPGTRLTVL.

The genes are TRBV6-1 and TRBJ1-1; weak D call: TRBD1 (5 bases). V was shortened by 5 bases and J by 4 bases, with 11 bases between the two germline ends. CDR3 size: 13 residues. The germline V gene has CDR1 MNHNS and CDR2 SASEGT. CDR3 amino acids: CASSIRGGTEAFF. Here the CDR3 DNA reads TGTGCCAGCAGTATCCGGGGCGGCACTGAAGCTTTCTTT.

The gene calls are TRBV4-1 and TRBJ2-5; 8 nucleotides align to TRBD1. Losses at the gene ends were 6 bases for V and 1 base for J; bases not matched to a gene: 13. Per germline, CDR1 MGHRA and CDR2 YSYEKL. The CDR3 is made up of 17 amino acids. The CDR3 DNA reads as TGCGCCAGCAGTCGGATCCCCGGGACAGGCGTCCAAGAGACCCAGTACTTC. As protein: CASSRIPGTGVQETQYF.

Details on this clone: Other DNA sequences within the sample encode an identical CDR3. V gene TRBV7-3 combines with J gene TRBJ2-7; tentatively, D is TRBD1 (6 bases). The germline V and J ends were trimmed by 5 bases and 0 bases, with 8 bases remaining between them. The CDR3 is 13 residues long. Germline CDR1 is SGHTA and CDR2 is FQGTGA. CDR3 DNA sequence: TGTGCCAGCAGCCTGGACAGCTCCTACGAGCAGTACTTC. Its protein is CASSLDSSYEQYF.

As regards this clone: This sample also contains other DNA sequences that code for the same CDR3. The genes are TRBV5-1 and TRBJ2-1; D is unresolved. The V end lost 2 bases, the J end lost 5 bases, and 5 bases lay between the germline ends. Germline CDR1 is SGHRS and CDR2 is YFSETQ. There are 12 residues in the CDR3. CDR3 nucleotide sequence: TGCGCCAGCAGCTTCGGCAACAATGAGCAGTTCTTC. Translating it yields CASSFGNNEQFF.

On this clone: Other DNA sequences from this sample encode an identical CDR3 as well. The CDR3 DNA sequence: TGTGCCTGGGGGGACACAGATACGCAGTATTTT. Protein product: CAWGDTDTQYF. The J gene is TRBJ2-3, the V gene TRBV30, with no clear D. This CDR3 is built from 11 residues. Per the germline V gene, CDR1 is GTSNPN and CDR2 is SVGIG (reference sequence). The germline V and J ends were trimmed by 5 bases and 2 bases, with 5 bases remaining between them.

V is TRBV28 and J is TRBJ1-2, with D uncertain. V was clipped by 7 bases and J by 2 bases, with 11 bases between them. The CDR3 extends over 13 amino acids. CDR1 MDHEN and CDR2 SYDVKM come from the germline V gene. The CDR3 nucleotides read TGTGCCAGCAACGTCAGATTGAACTATGGCTACACCTTC. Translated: CASNVRLNYGYTF.

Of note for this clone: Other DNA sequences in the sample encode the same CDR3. The CDR3 spells CASSSTPYEQYF. CDR3 coding DNA: TGTGCCAGCAGCTCAACCCCCTACGAGCAGTACTTC. The chain employs TRBV7-2 and TRBJ2-7; D gene unclear. Germline loops: CDR1 SGHTA, CDR2 FQGNSA. The CDR3 is 12 amino acids. V was shortened by 4 bases and J by 2 bases, with 6 bases between the two germline ends. Together with reference TRBV7-2 and TRBJ2-7, the CDR3 gives the full variable domain: GAGVSQSPSNKVTEKGKDVELRCDPISGHTALYWYRQSLGQGLEFLIYFQGNSAPDKSGLPSDRFSAERTGGSVSTLTIQRTQQEDSAVYLCASSSTPYEQYFGPGTRLTVT.

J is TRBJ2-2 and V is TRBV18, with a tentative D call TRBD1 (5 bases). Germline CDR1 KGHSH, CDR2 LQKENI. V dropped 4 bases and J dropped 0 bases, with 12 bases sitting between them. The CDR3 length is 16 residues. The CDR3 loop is CASSLKGSANTGELFF. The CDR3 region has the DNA TGTGCCAGCTCACTGAAGGGGTCCGCGAACACCGGGGAGCTGTTTTTT.

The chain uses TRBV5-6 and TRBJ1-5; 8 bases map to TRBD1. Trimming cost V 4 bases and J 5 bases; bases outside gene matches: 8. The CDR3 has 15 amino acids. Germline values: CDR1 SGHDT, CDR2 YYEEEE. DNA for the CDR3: TGTGCCAGCAGCCAAGGACAGGGCCGATATCAGCCCCAGCATTTT. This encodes CASSQGQGRYQPQHF.

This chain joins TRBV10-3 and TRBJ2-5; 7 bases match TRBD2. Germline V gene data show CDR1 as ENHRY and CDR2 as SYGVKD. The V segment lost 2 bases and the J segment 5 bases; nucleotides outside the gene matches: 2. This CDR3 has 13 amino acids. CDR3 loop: CAISEAGVETQYF. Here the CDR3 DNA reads TGTGCCATCAGTGAGGCGGGGGTGGAGACCCAGTACTTC.